The clone carrying this TCR beta chain has only a few counts. Its antigen is unknown. The record originates from a study of blood T cells in healthy people across ages. Whole-study findings and limits: It was not known whether donors were CMV positive (a possible confounder of expanded clonotype changes).

The individuals who served as donors were healthy Caucasians living in Russia, aged roughly 6 to 100. With each sample, at least 5.5 micrograms of total RNA were extracted. PCR was performed a second time for about 6 to 12 cycles using a sample-barcoded 5' primer and a J-beta primer mix. TCRdb independently ran MiXCR on the 5' RACE reads; one entry per CDR3 protein. The data contain about 720,000 distinct CDR3 sequences, roughly 20% of them singletons. V shed 4 bases and J shed 5 bases, with 8 bases lying between them. The CDR3 sequence is 12 residues long. Germline assignment: CDR1 SGHRS and CDR2 YFSETQ.

The chain recombines TRBV5-1 with TRBJ2-3; D uncertain. This TCR came from a man in his sixties or seventies in good health. Input material: blood. CDR3 sequence reads: CASSPDLDTQYF. CDR3 in DNA: TGCGCCAGCAGCCCGGACCTAGATACGCAGTATTTT.